This entry concerns a single T cell receptor (beta chain). This entry is derived from a study of blood T cell repertoires in COVID-19. Study information: Acute-phase and convalescent COVID-19 samples originated in the United States, Italy and Spain.

CDR1 is SEHNR, CDR2 FQNEAQ, per germline (reference sequence). This CDR3 is built from 15 residues. With 0 bases removed from V and 5 bases from J, the gap between germline ends came to 13 bases. Sequencing used immunoSEQ multiplex PCR; TCRdb keeps in-frame clones, though not all of them. The sample records about 190,000 clones, around nine tenths being singletons. This TCR was sampled from a man aged 70-80 years with active or convalescent COVID-19. Sequencing was carried out using peripheral blood. The V gene is TRBV7-9, the J gene TRBJ2-5; tentative D call: TRBD2 (6 bases). CDR3 loop: CASSLARGRVETQYF. CDR3 DNA sequence: TGTGCCAGCAGCTTAGCGCGGGGCCGGGTTGAGACCCAGTACTTC.